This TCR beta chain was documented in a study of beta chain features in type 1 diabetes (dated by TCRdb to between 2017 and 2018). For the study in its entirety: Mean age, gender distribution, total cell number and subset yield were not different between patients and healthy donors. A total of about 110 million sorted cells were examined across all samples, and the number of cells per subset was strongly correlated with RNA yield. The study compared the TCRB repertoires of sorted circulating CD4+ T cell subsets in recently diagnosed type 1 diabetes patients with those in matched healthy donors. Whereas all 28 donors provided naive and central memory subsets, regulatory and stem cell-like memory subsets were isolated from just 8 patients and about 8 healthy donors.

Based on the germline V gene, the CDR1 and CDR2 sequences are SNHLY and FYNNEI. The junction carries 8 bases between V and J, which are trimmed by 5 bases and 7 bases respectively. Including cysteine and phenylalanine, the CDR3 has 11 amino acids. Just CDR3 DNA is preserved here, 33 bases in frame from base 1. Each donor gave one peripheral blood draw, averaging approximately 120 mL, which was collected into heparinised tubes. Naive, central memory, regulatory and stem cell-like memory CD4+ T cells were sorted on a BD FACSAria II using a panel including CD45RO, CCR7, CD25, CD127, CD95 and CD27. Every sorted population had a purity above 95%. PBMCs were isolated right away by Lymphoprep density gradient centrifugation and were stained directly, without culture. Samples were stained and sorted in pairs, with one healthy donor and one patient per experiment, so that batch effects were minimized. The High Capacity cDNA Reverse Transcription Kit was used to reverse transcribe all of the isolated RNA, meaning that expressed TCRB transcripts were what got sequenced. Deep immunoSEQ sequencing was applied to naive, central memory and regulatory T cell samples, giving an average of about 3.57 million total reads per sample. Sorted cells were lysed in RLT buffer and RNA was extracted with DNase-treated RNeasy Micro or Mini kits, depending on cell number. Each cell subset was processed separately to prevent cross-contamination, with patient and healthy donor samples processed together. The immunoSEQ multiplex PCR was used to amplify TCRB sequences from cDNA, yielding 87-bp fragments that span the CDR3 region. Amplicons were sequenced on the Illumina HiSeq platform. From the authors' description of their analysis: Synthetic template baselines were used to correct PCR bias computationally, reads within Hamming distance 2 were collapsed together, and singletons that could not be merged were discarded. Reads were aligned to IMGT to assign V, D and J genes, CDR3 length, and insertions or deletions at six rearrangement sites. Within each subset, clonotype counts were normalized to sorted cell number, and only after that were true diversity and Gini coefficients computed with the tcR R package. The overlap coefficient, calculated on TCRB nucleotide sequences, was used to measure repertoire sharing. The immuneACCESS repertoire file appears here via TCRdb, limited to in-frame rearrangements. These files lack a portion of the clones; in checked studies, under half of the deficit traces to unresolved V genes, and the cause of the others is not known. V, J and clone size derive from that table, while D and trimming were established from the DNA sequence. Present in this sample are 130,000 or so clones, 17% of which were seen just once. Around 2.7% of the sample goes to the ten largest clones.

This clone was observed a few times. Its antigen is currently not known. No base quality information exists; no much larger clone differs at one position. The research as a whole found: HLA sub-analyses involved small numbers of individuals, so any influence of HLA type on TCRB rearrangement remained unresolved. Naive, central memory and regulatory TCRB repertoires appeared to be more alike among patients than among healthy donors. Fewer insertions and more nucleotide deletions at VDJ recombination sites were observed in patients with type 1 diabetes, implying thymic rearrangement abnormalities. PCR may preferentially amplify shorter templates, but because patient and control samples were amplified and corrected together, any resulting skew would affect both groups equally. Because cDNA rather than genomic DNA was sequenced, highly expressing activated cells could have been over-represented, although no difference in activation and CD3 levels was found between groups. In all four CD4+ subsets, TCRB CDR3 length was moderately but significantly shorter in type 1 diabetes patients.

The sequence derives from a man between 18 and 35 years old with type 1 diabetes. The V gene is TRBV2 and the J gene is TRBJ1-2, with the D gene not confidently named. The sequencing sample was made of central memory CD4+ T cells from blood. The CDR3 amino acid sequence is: CASSWLLGYTF. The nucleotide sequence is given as TGTGCCAGCAGTTGGTTACTTGGCTACACCTTC.